The following is a TCR beta chain sequence with its context. Its antigen remains unknown. This sample is part of a study of CD8 T cells in ankylosing spondylitis. Generation of TCR beta libraries employed quantitative 5'-RACE incorporating molecular barcodes. TCRdb passed the 5' RACE reads through MiXCR, listing each CDR3 protein once. The table has about 440,000 distinct CDR3 sequences, approximately 17% seen once. Study findings and constraints: Some motif variants had been reported before (in reactive arthritis synovial fluid and blood). Reportedly, significant enrichment of disease-linked clones occurred in matched ankylosing spondylitis synovial fluid. A CD8+ phenotype characterized the disease-linked clones, which were relatively rare in peripheral blood. The study identified a TCR beta motif of 7 or 8 highly homologous variants that appeared characteristic of ankylosing spondylitis blood.

The length of the CDR3 is 12 residues. The V gene lost 6 bases and the J gene lost 7 bases, with 15 bases spanning the gap. Germline values: CDR1 DFQATT, CDR2 SNEGSKA (reference sequence). The V call is TRBV20-1, the J call TRBJ2-5; TRBD2 might be the D (6 bases). This receptor was identified in a male donor with ankylosing spondylitis. The sequencing sample was made of blood, either unsorted or a sorted T cell fraction (not recorded which). As DNA, the CDR3 is TGCAGTGCCCGTGGGTTGGGGGGGACCCAGTACTTC. This translates into CSARGLGGTQYF.